These 22 T cell receptor beta chains came from one sample sequenced in a study of Ad26.COV2.S vaccination and SARS-CoV-2 variants. Indicated treatment: around 19 received Ad26.COV2.S at low or high dose, single or two shots; a few received placebo; per-sample allocation not given. All samples were drawn on day 63, counting from the first vaccine or placebo injection. Measured with immunoSEQ multiplex PCR; TCRdb has only the in-frame clones, and not every one. The repertoire holds roughly 270,000 clones, 80% to 90% seen once, with approximately 3.3% in the top ten. The material sequenced was peripheral blood, taken in a trial of Ad26.COV2.S vaccine versus placebo. These receptors were taken from a person aged 18-65 years who received the Ad26.COV2.S COVID-19 vaccine or a placebo.

The chain links TRBV27 to TRBJ1-1; weak D call: TRBD1 (5 bases). The CDR3 totals 16 residues. Germline CDR1 reads MNHEY; CDR2 reads SMNVEV (reference sequence). Trimming shortened V by 2 bases and J by 0 bases, and 13 bases separated the two germline ends. The CDR3, as DNA: TGTGCCAGCAGTTTAACCCCCAGGGTCATGAACACTGAAGCTTTCTTT. Its protein is CASSLTPRVMNTEAFF.

This rearrangement joins TRBV13 to TRBJ1-5; D is perhaps TRBD1 (6 bases). Germline V CDR1 and CDR2: PRHDT, FYEKMQ (reference sequence). The V gene lost 4 bases and the J gene lost 2 bases, with 9 bases spanning the gap. CDR3 length: 14 residues. In DNA, the CDR3 is TGTGCCAGCAGCTCCAGACAGGGCAATCAGCCCCAGCATTTT. Residues: CASSSRQGNQPQHF.

The rearrangement joins TRBV6-1 to TRBJ1-1; possible D gene TRBD1, 6 bases. V shed 2 bases and J shed 2 bases, with 12 bases lying between them. This CDR3 comprises 15 residues. Germline-derived CDR1 and CDR2 are MNHNS and SASEGT. CDR3 protein: CASSETGNRNTEAFF. CDR3 nucleotide sequence: TGTGCCAGCAGTGAAACAGGGAATCGAAACACTGAAGCTTTCTTT.

The gene calls are TRBV4-1 and TRBJ2-3; TRBD2 matches at 9 bases. This CDR3 is built from 15 residues. Germline CDR1 and CDR2: MGHRA and YSYEKL. The V and J ends lost 3 bases and 3 bases, in that order; junction bases with no gene match: 4. CDR3 coding DNA: TGCGCCAGCAGCCATCCGGGACTAGCTACAGATACGCAGTATTTT. Its protein is CASSHPGLATDTQYF.

The genes are TRBV7-2 and TRBJ1-2; D gene ambiguous. This CDR3 contains 14 residues. The germline V gene has CDR1 SGHTA and CDR2 FQGNSA. Trimming took 3 bases from V and 8 from J, leaving 16 bases between them. CDR3 amino acids: CASSLADGLRGYTF. In DNA, the CDR3 is TGTGCCAGCAGCTTGGCGGACGGACTTCGGGGCTACACCTTC.

V is TRBV13 and J is TRBJ2-1; D is possibly TRBD2 (6 bases). CDR3 length equals 16 residues. V lost 4 bases, J lost 0 bases, and 13 bases lay in between. Germline V lookup: CDR1 PRHDT, CDR2 FYEKMQ (reference sequence). CDR3 sequence reads: CASSSGLESSYNEQFF. The CDR3 region has the DNA TGTGCCAGCAGCTCGGGACTCGAGAGCTCCTACAATGAGCAGTTCTTC.

The rearrangement uses TRBV5-8 and TRBJ1-2; no reliable D call. V gave up 1 base and J gave up 6 bases, with 10 bases separating them. This CDR3 contains 13 residues. Germline values: CDR1 SGHTS, CDR2 YDEGEE. The CDR3 loop is CASSLRAGHGYTF. The DNA of the CDR3 is TGTGCCAGCAGCTTGCGGGCGGGCCATGGCTACACCTTC.

J is TRBJ2-5 and V is TRBV5-1; D may be TRBD2 (5 bases). V lost 0 bases and J 4 bases, leaving 13 bases between the germline ends. Germline V CDR1 and CDR2: SGHRS, YFSETQ. This CDR3 comprises 15 residues. The CDR3 DNA follows: TGCGCCAGCAGCTTGGCTAGCATTGGTGGAGAGACCCAGTACTTC. Its protein is CASSLASIGGETQYF.

The chain employs TRBV15 and TRBJ2-3; D possibly corresponds to TRBD2 (5 bases). The CDR3 has 15 residues. From germline, CDR1 is LNHNV and CDR2 YYDKDF (reference sequence). V lost 3 bases and J 0 bases, leaving 10 bases between the germline ends. CDR3 sequence reads: CATSRSRGSTDTQYF. The CDR3 DNA reads as TGTGCCACCAGCAGGAGCCGGGGTAGCACAGATACGCAGTATTTT.

The CDR3 DNA follows: TGTGCCAGCAGCCCAGGGCCGGGCGAGCAGTACTTC. Its protein product is CASSPGPGEQYF. The chain combines TRBV5-6 with TRBJ2-7; the D gene is possibly TRBD1 (5 bases). The ends were cut back, 4 bases at V and 6 bases at J, with 11 bases in the middle. Per germline, CDR1 SGHDT and CDR2 YYEEEE. The CDR3 is 12 amino acids.

In its sample, this clone was seen once. The chain uses TRBV19 and TRBJ1-1; D gene uncertain. From germline, CDR1 is LNHDA and CDR2 SQIVND (reference sequence). CDR3 length: 17 residues. Trimming left V 7 bases short and J 0 bases short, with 21 bases between. In DNA, the CDR3 is TGTGCCAGTAAAAATCTGTGGGAAGGACGGATGAACACTGAAGCTTTCTTT. The encoded protein is CASKNLWEGRMNTEAFF.

The chain joins TRBV4-1 to TRBJ1-4; no clear D gene. Germline V gives CDR1 MGHRA, CDR2 YSYEKL. Trimming pared 2 bases from V and 6 bases from J, leaving 13 bases between. The CDR3 has 15 residues. In nucleotides, the CDR3 is TGCGCCAGCAGCCAAAGGAGGGCATGGGATGAAAAACTGTTTTTT. Its protein is CASSQRRAWDEKLFF.

The chain uses TRBV18 and TRBJ2-3, with D perhaps being TRBD1 or TRBD2 (5 bases each). The CDR3 is 16 residues long. The germline V gene has CDR1 KGHSH and CDR2 LQKENI. Trimming took off 3 bases at V and 0 bases at J, with 13 bases between the two ends. This CDR3 is CASSPRDGASTDTQYF. The DNA of the CDR3 is TGTGCCAGCTCACCGAGGGACGGTGCTAGCACAGATACGCAGTATTTT.

This clone was counted once. The chain carries TRBV6-4 and TRBJ1-1; no reliable D call. Trimming left V 4 bases short and J 1 base short, with 10 bases between. This CDR3 is 14 amino acids long. Germline CDR1 MRHNA, CDR2 SNTAGT. CDR3: CASSGVGKNTEAFF. The CDR3 region has the DNA TGTGCCAGCAGTGGGGTAGGAAAGAACACTGAAGCTTTCTTT.

J is TRBJ2-7 and V is TRBV7-8; D remains unclear. Trimming pared 3 bases from V and 5 bases from J, leaving 11 bases between. Looked up from germline, CDR1 is SGHVS and CDR2 is FQNEAQ. The length of the CDR3 is 13 residues. This CDR3 reads CASSLGLSDEQYF. Here the CDR3 DNA reads TGTGCCAGCAGCTTGGGGTTGTCCGACGAGCAGTACTTC.

The gene calls are TRBV27 and TRBJ2-1, with D uncertain. The CDR3 extends over 15 amino acids. Germline V gives CDR1 MNHEY, CDR2 SMNVEV (reference sequence). V dropped 0 bases and J dropped 0 bases, with 6 bases sitting between them. The CDR3 DNA reads as TGTGCCAGCAGTTTATCTGTCAGCTCCTACAATGAGCAGTTCTTC. Protein sequence: CASSLSVSSYNEQFF.

The V call is TRBV7-2, the J call TRBJ1-2; D might be TRBD1 (6 bases). CDR1 is SGHTA, CDR2 FQGNSA, per germline. Trimming pared 2 bases from V and 3 bases from J, leaving 19 bases between. This CDR3 is built from 17 residues. Here the CDR3 DNA reads TGTGCCAGCAGCTTACGTCGGGGCGATCAGGGGCACTATGGCTACACCTTC. Translated: CASSLRRGDQGHYGYTF. The whole variable domain, filled in from reference TRBV7-2 and TRBJ1-2, reads GAGVSQSPSNKVTEKGKDVELRCDPISGHTALYWYRQSLGQGLEFLIYFQGNSAPDKSGLPSDRFSAERTGGSVSTLTIQRTQQEDSAVYLCASSLRRGDQGHYGYTFGSGTRLTVV.

There are a few counts of this clone. This sequence joins TRBV5-1 and TRBJ1-1; D not resolved. V dropped 0 bases and J dropped 4 bases, with 10 bases sitting between them. Germline CDR1 is SGHRS and CDR2 is YFSETQ. This CDR3 comprises 14 residues. The CDR3 DNA is TGCGCCAGCAGCTTGGAGAGGATCTCCACTGAAGCTTTCTTT. As protein: CASSLERISTEAFF.

This chain connects TRBV11-2 to TRBJ2-2; D is undetermined. The CDR3 runs to 12 residues. V lost 6 bases to trimming and J lost 6 bases, with 8 bases between them. The germline V gene encodes CDR1 SGHAT and CDR2 FQNNGV. The CDR3 reads CASRSVAGELFF. CDR3 DNA: TGTGCCAGCAGATCGGTAGCCGGGGAGCTGTTTTTT.

V and J are TRBV2 and TRBJ1-2; D unresolved. Germline loops: CDR1 SNHLY, CDR2 FYNNEI. CDR3 length equals 11 residues. Trimming left V 4 bases short and J 11 bases short, with 11 bases between. For the CDR3, the DNA is TGTGCCAGCAGTGGGGCTTTACAGTACACCTTC. Protein product: CASSGALQYTF.

The rearrangement links TRBV7-9 to TRBJ1-6; D is perhaps TRBD1 (5 bases). CDR1 and CDR2 (germline): SEHNR, FQNEAQ (reference sequence). The CDR3 runs 15 residues. Trimming left V 4 bases short and J 9 bases short, with 16 bases between. This chain's CDR3 is CASSSQGDASSPLHF. CDR3 nucleotides: TGTGCCAGCAGCTCTCAAGGGGACGCGTCTTCACCCCTCCACTTT.

This chain uses TRBV29-1 with TRBJ2-1; the match to TRBD1 covers 10 bases. The CDR3 length is 13 residues. The germline V gene encodes CDR1 SQVTM and CDR2 ANQGSEA. The CDR3 DNA is TGCTTAATGACAGGGGGCGAAAACAATGAGCAGTTCTTC. Amino acids: CLMTGGENNEQFF.